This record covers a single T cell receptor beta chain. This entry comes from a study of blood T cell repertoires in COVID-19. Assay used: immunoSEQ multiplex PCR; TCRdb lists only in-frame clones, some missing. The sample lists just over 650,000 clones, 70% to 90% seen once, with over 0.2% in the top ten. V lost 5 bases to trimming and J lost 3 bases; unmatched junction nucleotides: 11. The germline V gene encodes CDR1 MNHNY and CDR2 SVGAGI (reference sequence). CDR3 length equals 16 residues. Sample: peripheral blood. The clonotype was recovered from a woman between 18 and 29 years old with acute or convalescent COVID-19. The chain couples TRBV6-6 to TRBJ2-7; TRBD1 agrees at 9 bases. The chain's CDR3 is CASSTYGQGPYYEQYF. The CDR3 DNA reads TGTGCCAGCAGTACGTATGGACAGGGGCCCTACTACGAGCAGTACTTC.